A single sample gave rise to the 24 T cell receptor beta chains below, sequenced in a study of cytomegalovirus exposure and HLA in healthy donors (dated by TCRdb to 2015 to 2018). The library was produced with the immunoSEQ multiplex PCR assay. For the multiplex PCR, a mixture combining 60 forward primers for TCR Vbeta segments and 13 reverse primers for TCR Jbeta segments was used. The table comes from immuneACCESS by way of TCRdb, which keeps in-frame sequences with V and J called. Part of the clones is missing from these tables; in studies checked, under half for an unresolved V gene and the rest for unknown reasons. Here the sample has about 110,000 clones; 74% occur a single time. The ten largest clonotypes hold around 2.5% of the sample. What was sequenced was PBMCs. These receptors all stem from a man aged 45-65 years in good health and CMV-seropositive.

V and J are TRBV6-1 and TRBJ2-7; 8 nucleotides align to TRBD1. From germline, CDR1 is MNHNS and CDR2 SASEGT. J was trimmed by 6 bases and V by 6 bases; bases with no gene match: 10. This CDR3 has 14 residues. The CDR3 bases are TGTGCCAGCAGGGTTGGGCAGGGGGCAAGCGAGCAGTACTTC. Translated, it gives CASRVGQGASEQYF.

This rearrangement joins TRBV2 to TRBJ2-2; D is ambiguous. The ends were cut back, 6 bases at V and 4 bases at J, with 9 bases in the middle. The germline CDR1 and CDR2 sequences are SNHLY and FYNNEI. The CDR3 has 13 residues. CDR3 in amino acids: CASRGSATGELFF. Written as DNA, the CDR3 is TGTGCCAGCAGGGGCAGTGCCACCGGGGAGCTGTTTTTT.

The V gene is TRBV7-6, the J gene TRBJ2-7, with 9 bases fitting TRBD1. This CDR3 contains 15 residues. Trimming at V came to 5 bases and at J to 6 bases, leaving 11 bases not matched to a gene. CDR1 is SGHVS and CDR2 is FNYEAQ in the germline V gene. The CDR3: CASSDNYRGPSEQYF. The CDR3 coding sequence is TGTGCCAGCAGCGACAACTACAGGGGGCCAAGCGAGCAGTACTTC.

The J gene is TRBJ2-2, the V gene TRBV19; perhaps TRBD1 as D (5 bases). From germline, CDR1 is LNHDA and CDR2 SQIVND (reference sequence). There are 13 residues in the CDR3. V lost 9 bases and J lost 3, with 11 bases in between. The CDR3 DNA sequence: TGTGCCAGGGTAAGGGGTTACACCGGGGAGCTGTTTTTT. It encodes CARVRGYTGELFF.

This rearrangement joins TRBV7-9 to TRBJ2-2, with D unresolved. Germline values: CDR1 SEHNR, CDR2 FQNEAQ (reference sequence). The CDR3 runs 14 residues. V lost 5 bases and J lost 3, with 10 bases in between. The CDR3 sequence is CASSLPLYTGELFF. The DNA of the CDR3 is TGTGCCAGCAGCCTCCCTCTCTACACCGGGGAGCTGTTTTTT.

V and J are TRBV4-1 and TRBJ1-5, with 7 bases that match TRBD1. This CDR3 is 14 amino acids long. Germline V gives CDR1 MGHRA, CDR2 YSYEKL. V lost 1 base, J lost 5 bases, and 2 bases stayed unmatched. The CDR3 sequence: CASSQGRGDQPQHF. The CDR3 DNA sequence: TGCGCCAGCAGCCAAGGCAGGGGGGATCAGCCCCAGCATTTT.

V is TRBV27 and J is TRBJ2-5; D possibly corresponds to TRBD1 (5 bases). V lost 6 bases and J 1 base, leaving 9 bases between the germline ends. Germline V gene lookup returns CDR1 MNHEY and CDR2 SMNVEV (reference sequence). CDR3 length: 13 residues. CDR3 loop: CASRIRGQETQYF. DNA of the CDR3: TGTGCCAGCAGGATAAGGGGCCAAGAGACCCAGTACTTC.

The chain has TRBV14 and TRBJ1-1; maybe TRBD1 (5 bases). The CDR3 length is 17 residues. The V gene's germline CDR1 is SGHDN and CDR2 FVKESK. Trimming removed 2 bases from V and 1 base from J, with 17 bases in between. CDR3 DNA sequence: TGTGCCAGCAGCCAAAATAAAGGGGTTCGCGAGAACACTGAAGCTTTCTTT. This encodes CASSQNKGVRENTEAFF.

This chain joins TRBV5-1 and TRBJ1-6; TRBD1 is a possible D gene (5 bases). CDR3 length equals 13 residues. The V and J ends lost 5 bases and 9 bases respectively, with 12 bases between them. CDR1 SGHRS and CDR2 YFSETQ come from the germline V gene. CDR3 region: CASRTGDGSPLHF. The CDR3 DNA reads TGCGCCAGCAGAACGGGGGACGGTTCACCCCTCCACTTT.

This clone was counted once. The chain joins TRBV4-1 to TRBJ1-1; perhaps TRBD1 as D (6 bases). The CDR3 covers 14 residues. Germline V lookup: CDR1 MGHRA, CDR2 YSYEKL. The V and J ends lost 1 base and 6 bases respectively, with 12 bases between them. The CDR3 loop is CASSQGLRGPEAFF. CDR3 sequence (DNA): TGCGCCAGCAGCCAAGGACTCAGGGGACCTGAAGCTTTCTTT.

This clone showed up just once. This chain connects TRBV7-6 to TRBJ2-5; the match to TRBD2 covers 7 bases. V was clipped by 7 bases and J by 4 bases; unmatched bases: 15. CDR1 SGHVS and CDR2 FNYEAQ come from the germline V gene. This CDR3 region has 16 residues. The CDR3 loop reads CASTSPRTRGGETQYF. CDR3 in DNA: TGTGCCAGCACCTCGCCCCGGACTAGAGGCGGAGAGACCCAGTACTTC. The complete variable domain, with remaining parts taken from reference TRBV7-6 and TRBJ2-5, reads GAGVSQSPRYKVTKRGQDVALRCDPISGHVSLYWYRQALGQGPEFLTYFNYEAQQDKSGLPNDRFSAERPEGSISTLTIQRTEQRDSAMYRCASTSPRTRGGETQYFGPGTRLLVL.

This clone was detected only a few times. The genes are TRBV5-6 and TRBJ2-3, with D possibly being TRBD2 (6 bases). The germline V and J ends were trimmed by 4 bases and 2 bases, with 14 bases remaining between them. This CDR3 is 15 amino acids long. Per the germline V gene, CDR1 is SGHDT and CDR2 is YYEEEE. The CDR3 sequence: CASSPGTPYTDTQYF. The CDR3 bases are TGTGCCAGCAGCCCCGGGACTCCCTACACAGATACGCAGTATTTT.

The chain is built from TRBV29-1 and TRBJ2-1; 12 nucleotides line up with TRBD2. The CDR3 consists of 15 residues. CDR1 and CDR2 from the germline V gene are SQVTM and ANQGSEA. V lost 4 bases to trimming and J lost 4 bases; unmatched junction nucleotides: 5. CDR3 DNA sequence: TGCAGCGTTGGGACTAGCGGGACCTTTTACAATGAGCAGTTCTTC. Its protein product is CSVGTSGTFYNEQFF.

The V gene is TRBV2, the J gene TRBJ2-7, with 8 nucleotides matching TRBD1. Looked up from germline, CDR1 is SNHLY and CDR2 is FYNNEI. The CDR3 has 14 residues. V lost 4 bases to trimming and J lost 2 bases; unmatched junction nucleotides: 4. CDR3: CASSVAQGAYEQYF. The CDR3 DNA reads as TGTGCCAGCAGTGTAGCACAGGGGGCCTACGAGCAGTACTTC. Together with reference TRBV2 and TRBJ2-7, the CDR3 gives the full variable domain: EPEVTQTPSHQVTQMGQEVILRCVPISNHLYFYWYRQILGQKVEFLVSFYNNEISEKSEIFDDQFSVERPDGSNFTLKIRSTKLEDSAMYFCASSVAQGAYEQYFGPGTRLTVT.

The V and J genes are TRBV5-5 and TRBJ2-2; maybe TRBD1 (5 bases). CDR1 is SGHKS, CDR2 YYEKEE, per germline (reference sequence). V was trimmed by 4 bases and J by 1 base, leaving 11 bases between them. The CDR3 has 15 residues. The chain's CDR3 is CASSQRGQNTGELFF. The CDR3 DNA follows: TGTGCCAGCAGCCAAAGAGGACAGAACACCGGGGAGCTGTTTTTT.

This clone was counted a few times. V gene TRBV9 combines with J gene TRBJ2-5; 7 nucleotides match TRBD2. CDR1 and CDR2 from the germline V gene are SGDLS and YYNGEE. The CDR3 is made up of 17 amino acids. V lost 0 bases, J lost 1 base, and 9 bases stayed unmatched. The CDR3 reads CASSVGHGGGVQETQYF. In DNA form, the CDR3 reads TGTGCCAGCAGCGTAGGTCATGGCGGGGGAGTCCAAGAGACCCAGTACTTC.

V gene TRBV5-1 combines with J gene TRBJ1-3; 12 bases match TRBD1. CDR3 length: 15 amino acids. V lost 4 bases, J lost 2 bases, and 1 base stayed unmatched. Germline V gene data show CDR1 as SGHRS and CDR2 as YFSETQ. The DNA for the CDR3 is TGCGCCAGCAGCCGGGACAGGGGGCCTGGAAACACCATATATTTT. Its translation: CASSRDRGPGNTIYF.

The genes are TRBV5-1 and TRBJ2-5, with D possibly TRBD2 on 5 matching bases. This CDR3 has 15 amino acids. V gave up 4 bases and J gave up 5 bases, with 18 bases separating them. CDR1 is SGHRS, CDR2 YFSETQ, per germline. The CDR3 loop is CASSSGLVSAETQYF. The DNA for the CDR3 is TGCGCCAGCAGCAGTGGACTCGTAAGTGCGGAGACCCAGTACTTC. The full variable domain, its missing parts supplied by reference TRBV5-1 and TRBJ2-5, is KAGVTQTPRYLIKTRGQQVTLSCSPISGHRSVSWYQQTPGQGLQFLFEYFSETQRNKGNFPGRFSGRQFSNSRSEMNVSTLELGDSALYLCASSSGLVSAETQYFGPGTRLLVL.

V is TRBV5-5 and J is TRBJ1-2, with D uncertain. This CDR3 is 15 amino acids long. Germline CDR1 SGHKS, CDR2 YYEKEE (reference sequence). V lost 1 base, J lost 0 bases, and 10 bases lay in between. This CDR3 reads CASSLTSLANYGYTF. CDR3 coding DNA: TGTGCCAGCAGCTTGACGAGTCTTGCTAACTATGGCTACACCTTC. The entire variable domain, with the rest obtained from reference TRBV5-5 and TRBJ1-2, is as follows: DAGVTQSPTHLIKTRGQQVTLRCSPISGHKSVSWYQQVLGQGPQFIFQYYEKEERGRGNFPDRFSARQFPNYSSELNVNALLLGDSALYLCASSLTSLANYGYTFGSGTRLTVV.

This sequence joins TRBV5-4 and TRBJ2-1; D unresolved. Between the trimmed V and J ends, which lost 0 bases and 0 bases, there was a span of 7 bases. CDR1 is SGHNT, CDR2 YYREEE, per germline (reference sequence). CDR3 size: 15 residues. CDR3 DNA sequence: TGTGCCAGCAGCTTGGAGTACAGCTCCTACAATGAGCAGTTCTTC. Encoded protein: CASSLEYSSYNEQFF.

The chain employs TRBV5-1 and TRBJ2-7, with TRBD1 matching 7 bases. Trimming removed 5 bases from V and 6 bases from J; junction bases left unmatched: 14. The CDR3 has 15 residues. Germline-derived CDR1 and CDR2 are SGHRS and YFSETQ. This CDR3 reads CASRNSGTDVAEQYF. The CDR3 DNA follows: TGCGCCAGCAGAAATTCCGGGACAGATGTAGCCGAGCAGTACTTC.

V gene TRBV27 combines with J gene TRBJ2-7; 7 nucleotides match TRBD1. The length of the CDR3 is 13 residues. CDR1 is MNHEY, CDR2 SMNVEV, per germline (reference sequence). V gave up 4 bases and J gave up 4 bases; unmatched junction bases: 4. The CDR3 region is CASSWGQNYEQYF. The CDR3 DNA reads as TGTGCCAGCAGTTGGGGACAGAATTACGAGCAGTACTTC.

J is TRBJ2-7 and V is TRBV6-1; weak D call: TRBD1 (5 bases). Germline values: CDR1 MNHNS, CDR2 SASEGT. This CDR3 spans 13 amino acids. V was trimmed by 3 bases and J by 5 bases, leaving 11 bases between them. The CDR3 sequence: CASSDRAVNEQYF. The CDR3 DNA is TGTGCCAGCAGTGACAGGGCCGTAAACGAGCAGTACTTC.

This chain uses TRBV5-1 with TRBJ2-7; 11 positions agree with TRBD1. Germline assignment: CDR1 SGHRS and CDR2 YFSETQ. V shed 4 bases, J shed 3 bases, and the junction held 6 bases outside the gene matches. This CDR3 has 15 amino acids. The CDR3 DNA reads as TGCGCCAGCAGCCTGTTGGGGACAGGGGGCTACGAGCAGTACTTC. Translation: CASSLLGTGGYEQYF.